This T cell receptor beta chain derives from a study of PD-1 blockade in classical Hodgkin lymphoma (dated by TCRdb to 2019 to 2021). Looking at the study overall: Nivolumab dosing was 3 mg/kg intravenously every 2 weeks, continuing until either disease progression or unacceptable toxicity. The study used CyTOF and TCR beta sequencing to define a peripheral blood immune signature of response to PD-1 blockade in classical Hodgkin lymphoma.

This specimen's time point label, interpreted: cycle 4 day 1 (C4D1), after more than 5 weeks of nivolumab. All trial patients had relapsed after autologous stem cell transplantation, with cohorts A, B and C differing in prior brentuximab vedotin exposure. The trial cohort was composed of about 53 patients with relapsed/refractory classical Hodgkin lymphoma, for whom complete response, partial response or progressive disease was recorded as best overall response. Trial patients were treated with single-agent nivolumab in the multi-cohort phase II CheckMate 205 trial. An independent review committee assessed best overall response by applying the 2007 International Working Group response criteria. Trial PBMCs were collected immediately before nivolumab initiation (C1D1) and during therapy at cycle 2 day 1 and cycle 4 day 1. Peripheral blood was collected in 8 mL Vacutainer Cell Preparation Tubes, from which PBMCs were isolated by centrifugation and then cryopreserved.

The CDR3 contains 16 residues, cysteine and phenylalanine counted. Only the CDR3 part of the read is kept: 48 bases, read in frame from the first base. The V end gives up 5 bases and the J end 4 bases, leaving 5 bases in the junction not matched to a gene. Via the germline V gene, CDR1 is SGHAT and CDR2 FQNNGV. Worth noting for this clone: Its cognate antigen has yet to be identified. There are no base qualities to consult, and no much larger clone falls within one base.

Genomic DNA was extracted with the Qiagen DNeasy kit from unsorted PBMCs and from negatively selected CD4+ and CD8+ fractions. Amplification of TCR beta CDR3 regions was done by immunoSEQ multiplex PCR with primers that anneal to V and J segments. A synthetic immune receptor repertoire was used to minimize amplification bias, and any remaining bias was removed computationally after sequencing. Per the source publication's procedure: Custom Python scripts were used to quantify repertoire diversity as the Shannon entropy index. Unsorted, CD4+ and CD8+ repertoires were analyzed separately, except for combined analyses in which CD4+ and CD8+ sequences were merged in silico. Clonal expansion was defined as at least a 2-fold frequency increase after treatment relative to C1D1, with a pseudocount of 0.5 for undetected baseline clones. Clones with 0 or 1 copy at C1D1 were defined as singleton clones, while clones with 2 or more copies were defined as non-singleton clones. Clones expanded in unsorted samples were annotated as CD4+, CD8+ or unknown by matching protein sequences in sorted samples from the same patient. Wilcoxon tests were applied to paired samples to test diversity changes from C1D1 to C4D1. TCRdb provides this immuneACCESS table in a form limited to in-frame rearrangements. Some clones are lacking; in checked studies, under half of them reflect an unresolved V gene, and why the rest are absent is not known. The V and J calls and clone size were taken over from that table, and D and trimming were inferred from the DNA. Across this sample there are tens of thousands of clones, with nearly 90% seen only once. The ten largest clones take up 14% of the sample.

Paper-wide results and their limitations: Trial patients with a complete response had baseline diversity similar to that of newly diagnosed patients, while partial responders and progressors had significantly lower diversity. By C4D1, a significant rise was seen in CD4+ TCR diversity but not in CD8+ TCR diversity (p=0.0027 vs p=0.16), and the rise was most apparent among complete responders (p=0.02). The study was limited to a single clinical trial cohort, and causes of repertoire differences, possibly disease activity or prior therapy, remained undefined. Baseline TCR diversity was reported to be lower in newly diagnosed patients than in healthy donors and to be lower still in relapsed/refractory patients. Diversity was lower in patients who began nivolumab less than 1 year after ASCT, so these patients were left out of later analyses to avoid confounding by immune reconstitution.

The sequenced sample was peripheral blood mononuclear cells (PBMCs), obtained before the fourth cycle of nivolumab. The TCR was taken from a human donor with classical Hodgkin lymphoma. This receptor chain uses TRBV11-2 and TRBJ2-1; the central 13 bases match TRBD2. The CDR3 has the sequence CASSLGTSGNYNEQFF. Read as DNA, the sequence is TGTGCCAGCAGCCTAGGGACTAGCGGGAATTACAATGAGCAGTTCTTC.